The entry below gives a single TCR beta chain sequence along with its context. Its specificity is not known. The sample originates from a study of shared clonotypes between healthy human individuals. Background on the study: Every donor yielded three CD4 naive, three CD4 memory, two CD8 naive and one CD8 memory plate.

Produced via immunoSEQ multiplex PCR; TCRdb's table is partial and in-frame only. This sample yields some 2,000,000 clones, of which 95% are seen a single time; more than 0.1% belongs to the top ten. Study results and caveats: Generally, naive subsets (rather than memory subsets) showed larger estimated richness. Across a few donors, naive CD4 shared about 5%, naive CD8 approximately 3.5%, memory CD4 2.3%, memory CD8 about 0.4%.

After removal of 5 bases from V and 3 bases from J, the junction contained 7 bases not matched to a gene. In germline, CDR1 is SGHTA, CDR2 FQGTGA. The CDR3 extends over 16 amino acids. The sample was naive CD4+ T cells sorted from blood. Subset here: CD45RA+ positively selected. The source is a young man in good health. This sequence joins TRBV7-3 and TRBJ2-5; 12 bases are a match to TRBD2. CDR3 coding DNA: TGTGCCAGCAGCCCCGGACTAGCGGGGTCCAAAGAGACCCAGTACTTC. This encodes CASSPGLAGSKETQYF.